This T cell receptor (beta chain) was captured by sequencing in a study of blood T cells in healthy people across ages (dated by TCRdb to the mid-2010s). About the full investigation: In model experiments, template switching captured about one uniquely barcoded TCR beta cDNA molecule for every two T cells. To avoid experimental bias, donors of different ages were randomly spread across the sequencing lanes. The donors were split into four age groups: young (average about 16 years), middle-aged (nearly 40), aged (about 62) and long-lived (approximately 80). Two additional independent replicas of 1 million unique cDNA reads from the same blood draw were analyzed for two donors (one aged 18 to 29 and one aged 80 or older). Using deep sequencing normalized with unique cDNA molecular identifiers, the study measured how TCR beta repertoire diversity changes with age. General study outcomes and caveats: Estimates of total diversity from one million sequenced T cells were regarded as lower bounds and underestimates. Compared with the aged group, more naive CD4+ T cells, fewer expanded clones and increased TCR diversity were shown by the long-lived group, suggesting age selection. Observed TCR beta diversity correlated strongly with the percentage of naive T cells measured by flow cytometry. Because profiling used bulk unsorted PBMCs, naive and antigen-experienced compartments could not be compared conclusively. The CMV infection status of donors was not known, potentially confounding age-related changes in expanded clonotypes. As age increased, observed TCR beta diversity per million T cells dropped in a roughly linear way, and a significant reduction was already evident by age around 41.

As regards this clonotype: Its antigen has not been determined. Base qualities are not provided; no much larger clone lies one nucleotide away.

Donors were about 36 systemically healthy Caucasian individuals from Russia aged roughly 6 to 100 years. About 10 milliliters of peripheral blood were collected from each donor into EDTA-treated Vacutainer tubes. Ficoll-Paque density-gradient centrifugation was used to isolate PBMCs, with at least 6.5 million per sample. Total RNA, at least 6 micrograms per sample, was extracted from PBMCs with Trizol reagent. For every donor, an aliquot of PBMCs went through flow cytometry to measure the percentages of naive CD45RAhigh/CD27high T cells. The library was built by means of 5' RACE. Sequencing relied on an Illumina HiSeq 2500. The second PCR ran for about 7 to 11 cycles and used a J-beta primer mix along with a sample-barcoded 5' primer. Each TCR beta cDNA molecule received a unique molecular identifier from a template-switch 5' adaptor carrying 12 random nucleotides. At least 3 million CDR3-containing paired-end reads were obtained from each sample. All of the RNA was converted into first-strand cDNA using the Mint cDNA synthesis kit, with a TRBC-specific oligonucleotide serving as the primer. Following uracil-DNA glycosylase treatment, all cDNA underwent a first 18-cycle PCR with the universal primers M1SS and BC2_uni_R. The study's processing was this. Normalization of each sample was performed by random selection of 1 million high-quality reads, each carrying a distinct molecular identifier. Instead of being binned into consensus sequences, reads with shared molecular identifiers were discarded. MiTCR, run with a Q25 quality threshold and the strictest error-elimination algorithm, handled CDR3 identification, clonotype clustering and error correction. A nonparametric unseen species model with Euler transformation was used to estimate lower-bound total TCR beta diversity. Through fastp at Q25 and MiXCR, TCRdb rebuilt clones from the public reads, retaining in-frame beta chains. Entries that share a CDR3 protein sequence are merged under the most common genes and DNA. These V and J calls are TCRdb output, not the study's own analysis. Counted in this sample were about 1,500,000 distinct CDR3 sequences; roughly 45% of them appeared once. 7.9% of the sample goes to the ten largest clones.

Reading from cysteine to phenylalanine, the CDR3 counts 16 amino acids. Only the CDR3 DNA is retained, 48 bases long and in frame from the first base. CDR1 and CDR2 were assigned from the germline V gene (reference sequence) as MNHEY and SMNVEV. V lost 5 bases and J lost 5 bases, and the count of bases not matched to a germline gene is 10. The receptor comes from a young woman in good health. The V and J genes are TRBV27 and TRBJ2-1; the junction holds 9 bases that match TRBD1. Source material: blood. The CDR3 region has the sequence CASSVGGTGFNNEQFF. The sequenced DNA: TGTGCCAGCAGTGTGGGTGGGACAGGGTTCAACAATGAGCAGTTCTTC.